One T cell receptor (beta chain) is described in this entry. The data were produced by immunoSEQ multiplex PCR, yet TCRdb's version contains in-frame clones alone and is incomplete. This table holds some 330,000 clones, around four fifths found once. Enrolled through a virtual design, the participants were between 18 and 89 years of age and came from under 25 US areas. Participants were placed into cohorts based on the clinical history they reported. The germline V gene encodes CDR1 SGHRS and CDR2 YFSETQ. V lost 4 bases and J lost 5; bases outside the gene matches: 18. The CDR3 extends over 19 amino acids. The sample originates from a study of blood T cell repertoires in COVID-19. Study in general: Spain, Italy and the United States supplied samples that represented acute and convalescent COVID-19. In each case, the material was cDNA or gDNA derived from T cells, B-cell-depleted T cells, or PBMCs.

The sequence was collected from a woman aged 50 to 60 who had recovered from COVID-19. Input material: PBMCs or T cells enriched from blood (not recorded which). This chain joins TRBV5-1 and TRBJ2-1, with TRBD2 identical over 10 bases. The chain's CDR3 is CASSIAGLAPVRKDNEQFF. The CDR3 DNA follows: TGCGCCAGCAGCATCGCGGGACTAGCGCCGGTTAGGAAAGACAATGAGCAGTTCTTC.